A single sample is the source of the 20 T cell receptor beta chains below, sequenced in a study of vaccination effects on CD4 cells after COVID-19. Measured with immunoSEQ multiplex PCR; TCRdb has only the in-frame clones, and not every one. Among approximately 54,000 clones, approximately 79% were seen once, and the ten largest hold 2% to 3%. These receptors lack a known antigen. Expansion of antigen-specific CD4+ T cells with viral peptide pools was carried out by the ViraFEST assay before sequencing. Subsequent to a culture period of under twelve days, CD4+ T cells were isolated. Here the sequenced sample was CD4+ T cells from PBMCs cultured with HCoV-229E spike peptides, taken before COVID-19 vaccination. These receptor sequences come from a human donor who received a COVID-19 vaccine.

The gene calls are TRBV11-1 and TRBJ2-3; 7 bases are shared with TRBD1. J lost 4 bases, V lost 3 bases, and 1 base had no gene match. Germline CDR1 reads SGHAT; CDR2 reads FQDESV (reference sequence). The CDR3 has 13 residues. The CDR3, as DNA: TGTGCCAGCAGCTTCCAGGGGGCAGATACGCAGTATTTT. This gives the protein CASSFQGADTQYF.

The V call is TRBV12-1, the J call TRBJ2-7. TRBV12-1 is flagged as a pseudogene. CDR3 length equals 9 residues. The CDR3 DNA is TGTGCCAGCAGCCCTCTTGATGGCGTC. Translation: CASSPLDGV.

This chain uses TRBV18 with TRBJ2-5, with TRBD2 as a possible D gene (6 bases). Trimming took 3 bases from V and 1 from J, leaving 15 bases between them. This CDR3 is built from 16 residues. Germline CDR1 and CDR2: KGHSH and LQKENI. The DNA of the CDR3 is TGTGCCAGCTCACCCTCGGGTAGCGGAATCCAAGAGACCCAGTACTTC. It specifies CASSPSGSGIQETQYF.

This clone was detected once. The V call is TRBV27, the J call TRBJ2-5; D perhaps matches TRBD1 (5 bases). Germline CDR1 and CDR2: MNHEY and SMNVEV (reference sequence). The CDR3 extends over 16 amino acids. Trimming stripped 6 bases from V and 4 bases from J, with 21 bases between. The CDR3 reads CASSPAGRMGGETQYF. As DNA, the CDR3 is TGTGCCAGCAGCCCAGCAGGGCGTATGGGTGGAGAGACCCAGTACTTC.

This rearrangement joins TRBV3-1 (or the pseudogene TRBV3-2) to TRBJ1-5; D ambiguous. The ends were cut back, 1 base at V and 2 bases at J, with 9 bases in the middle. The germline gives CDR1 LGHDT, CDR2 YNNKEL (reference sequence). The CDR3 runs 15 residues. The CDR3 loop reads CASSQGSPGNQPQHF. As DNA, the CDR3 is TGTGCCAGCAGCCAAGGGTCCCCAGGCAATCAGCCCCAGCATTTT.

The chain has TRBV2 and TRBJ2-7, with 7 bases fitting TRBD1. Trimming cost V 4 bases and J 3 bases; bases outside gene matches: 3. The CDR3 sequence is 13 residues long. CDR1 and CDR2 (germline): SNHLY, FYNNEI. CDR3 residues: CASSADRVYEQYV. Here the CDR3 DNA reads TGTGCCAGCAGTGCTGACAGGGTCTACGAGCAGTACGTC.

The DNA of the CDR3 is TGTGCCAGAATAGGAAAGAGCTCCTACAATGAGCAGTTCTTC. It specifies CARIGKSSYNEQFF. The chain carries TRBV7-5 and TRBJ2-1. TRBV7-5 has pseudogene status. The CDR3 contains 14 residues.

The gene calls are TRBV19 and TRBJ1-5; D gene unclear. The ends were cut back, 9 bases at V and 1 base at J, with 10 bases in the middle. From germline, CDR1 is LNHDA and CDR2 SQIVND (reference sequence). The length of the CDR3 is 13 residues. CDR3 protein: CASRTESNQPQHF. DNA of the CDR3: TGTGCCAGCCGGACGGAGAGCAATCAGCCCCAGCATTTT.

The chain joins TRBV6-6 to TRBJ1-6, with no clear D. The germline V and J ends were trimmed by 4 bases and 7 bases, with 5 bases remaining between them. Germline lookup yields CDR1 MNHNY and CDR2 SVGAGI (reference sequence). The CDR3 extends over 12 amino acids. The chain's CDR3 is CASSLGNSPLHF. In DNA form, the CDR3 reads TGTGCCAGCAGTTTGGGGAATTCACCCCTCCACTTT.

CDR3 bases: TGTGCCAGCAGGCCCACCGGGACCCATGGCTACACCTTC. This gives the protein CASRPTGTHGYTF. The rearrangement uses TRBV28 and TRBJ1-2, with D maybe TRBD1 (5 bases). This CDR3 is built from 13 residues. V dropped 6 bases and J dropped 6 bases, with 14 bases sitting between them. CDR1 MDHEN and CDR2 SYDVKM come from the germline V gene.

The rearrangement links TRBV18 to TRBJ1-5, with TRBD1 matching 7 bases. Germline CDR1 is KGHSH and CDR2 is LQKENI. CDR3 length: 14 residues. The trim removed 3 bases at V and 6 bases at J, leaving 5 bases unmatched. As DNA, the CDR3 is TGTGCCAGCTCACCCGACAGGGCTTTTCAGCCCCAGCATTTT. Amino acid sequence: CASSPDRAFQPQHF. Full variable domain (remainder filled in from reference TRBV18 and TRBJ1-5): NAGVMQNPRHLVRRRGQEARLRCSPMKGHSHVYWYRQLPEEGLKFMVYLQKENIIDESGMPKERFSAEFPKEGPSILRIQQVVRGDSAAYFCASSPDRAFQPQHFGDGTRLSIL.

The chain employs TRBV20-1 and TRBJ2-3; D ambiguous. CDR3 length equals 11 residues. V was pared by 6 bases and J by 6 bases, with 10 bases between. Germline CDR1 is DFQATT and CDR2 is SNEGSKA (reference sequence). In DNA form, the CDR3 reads TGCAGTGCCGGCCGATGGGATACGCAGTATTTT. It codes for CSAGRWDTQYF.

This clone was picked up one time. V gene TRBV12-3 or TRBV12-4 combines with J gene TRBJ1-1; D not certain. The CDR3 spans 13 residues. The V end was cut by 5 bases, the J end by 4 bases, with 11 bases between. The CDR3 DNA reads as TGTGCCAGCAGTCAGACGCGGGGCACTGAAGCTTTCTTT. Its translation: CASSQTRGTEAFF.

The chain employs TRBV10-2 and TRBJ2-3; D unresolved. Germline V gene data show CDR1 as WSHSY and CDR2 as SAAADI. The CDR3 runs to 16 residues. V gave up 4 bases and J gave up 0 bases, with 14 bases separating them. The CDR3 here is CASSGILASSTDTQYF. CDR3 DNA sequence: TGCGCCAGCAGTGGGATTTTGGCATCTAGCACAGATACGCAGTATTTT.

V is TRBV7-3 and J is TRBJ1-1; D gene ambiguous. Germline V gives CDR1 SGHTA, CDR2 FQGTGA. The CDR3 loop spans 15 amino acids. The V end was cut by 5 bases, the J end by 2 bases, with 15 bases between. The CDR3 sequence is CASSPGLRRNTEAFF. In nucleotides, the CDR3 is TGTGCCAGCAGCCCCGGTTTGCGCCGAAACACTGAAGCTTTCTTT.

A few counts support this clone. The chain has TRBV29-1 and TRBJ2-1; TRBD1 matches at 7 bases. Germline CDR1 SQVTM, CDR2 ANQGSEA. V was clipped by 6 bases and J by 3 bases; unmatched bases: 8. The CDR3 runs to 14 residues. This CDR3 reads CSVTKGALYNEQFF. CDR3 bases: TGCAGCGTGACGAAGGGGGCTCTCTACAATGAGCAGTTCTTC.

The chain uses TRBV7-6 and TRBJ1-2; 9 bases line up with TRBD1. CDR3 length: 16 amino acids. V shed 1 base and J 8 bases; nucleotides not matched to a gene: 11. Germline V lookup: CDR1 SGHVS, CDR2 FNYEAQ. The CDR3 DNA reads TGTGCCAGCAGCTTAGGGCCGGGACAGGGAGGGGAAGGCTACACCTTC. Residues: CASSLGPGQGGEGYTF.

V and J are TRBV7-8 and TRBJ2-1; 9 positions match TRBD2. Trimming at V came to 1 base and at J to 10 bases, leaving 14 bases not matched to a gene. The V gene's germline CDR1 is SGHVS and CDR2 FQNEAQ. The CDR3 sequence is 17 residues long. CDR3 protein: CASSLVLAGGAGVEQFF. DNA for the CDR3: TGTGCCAGCAGCTTAGTTCTGGCGGGGGGGGCCGGCGTCGAGCAGTTCTTC.

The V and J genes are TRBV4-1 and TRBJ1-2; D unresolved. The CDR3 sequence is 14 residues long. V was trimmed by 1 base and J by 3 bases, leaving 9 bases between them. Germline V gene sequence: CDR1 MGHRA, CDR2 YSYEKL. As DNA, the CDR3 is TGCGCCAGCAGCCAAGGGCCCTTGGACTATGGCTACACCTTC. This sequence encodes CASSQGPLDYGYTF.

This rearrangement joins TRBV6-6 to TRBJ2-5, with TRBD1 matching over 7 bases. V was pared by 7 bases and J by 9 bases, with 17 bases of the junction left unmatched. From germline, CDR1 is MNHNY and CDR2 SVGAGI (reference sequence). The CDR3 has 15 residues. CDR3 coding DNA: TGTGCCAGCACCGAATGGCCCGCACAGGGGACATCCCAGTACTTC. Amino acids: CASTEWPAQGTSQYF.